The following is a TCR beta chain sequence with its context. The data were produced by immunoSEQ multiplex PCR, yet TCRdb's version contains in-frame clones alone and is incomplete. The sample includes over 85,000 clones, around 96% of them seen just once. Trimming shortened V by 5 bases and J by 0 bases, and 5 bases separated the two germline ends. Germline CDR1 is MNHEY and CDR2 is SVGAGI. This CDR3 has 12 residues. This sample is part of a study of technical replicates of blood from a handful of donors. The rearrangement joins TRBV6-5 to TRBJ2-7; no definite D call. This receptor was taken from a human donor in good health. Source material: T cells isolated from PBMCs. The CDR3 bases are TGTGCCAGCAGTGCGGACTCCTACGAGCAGTACTTC. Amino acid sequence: CASSADSYEQYF.